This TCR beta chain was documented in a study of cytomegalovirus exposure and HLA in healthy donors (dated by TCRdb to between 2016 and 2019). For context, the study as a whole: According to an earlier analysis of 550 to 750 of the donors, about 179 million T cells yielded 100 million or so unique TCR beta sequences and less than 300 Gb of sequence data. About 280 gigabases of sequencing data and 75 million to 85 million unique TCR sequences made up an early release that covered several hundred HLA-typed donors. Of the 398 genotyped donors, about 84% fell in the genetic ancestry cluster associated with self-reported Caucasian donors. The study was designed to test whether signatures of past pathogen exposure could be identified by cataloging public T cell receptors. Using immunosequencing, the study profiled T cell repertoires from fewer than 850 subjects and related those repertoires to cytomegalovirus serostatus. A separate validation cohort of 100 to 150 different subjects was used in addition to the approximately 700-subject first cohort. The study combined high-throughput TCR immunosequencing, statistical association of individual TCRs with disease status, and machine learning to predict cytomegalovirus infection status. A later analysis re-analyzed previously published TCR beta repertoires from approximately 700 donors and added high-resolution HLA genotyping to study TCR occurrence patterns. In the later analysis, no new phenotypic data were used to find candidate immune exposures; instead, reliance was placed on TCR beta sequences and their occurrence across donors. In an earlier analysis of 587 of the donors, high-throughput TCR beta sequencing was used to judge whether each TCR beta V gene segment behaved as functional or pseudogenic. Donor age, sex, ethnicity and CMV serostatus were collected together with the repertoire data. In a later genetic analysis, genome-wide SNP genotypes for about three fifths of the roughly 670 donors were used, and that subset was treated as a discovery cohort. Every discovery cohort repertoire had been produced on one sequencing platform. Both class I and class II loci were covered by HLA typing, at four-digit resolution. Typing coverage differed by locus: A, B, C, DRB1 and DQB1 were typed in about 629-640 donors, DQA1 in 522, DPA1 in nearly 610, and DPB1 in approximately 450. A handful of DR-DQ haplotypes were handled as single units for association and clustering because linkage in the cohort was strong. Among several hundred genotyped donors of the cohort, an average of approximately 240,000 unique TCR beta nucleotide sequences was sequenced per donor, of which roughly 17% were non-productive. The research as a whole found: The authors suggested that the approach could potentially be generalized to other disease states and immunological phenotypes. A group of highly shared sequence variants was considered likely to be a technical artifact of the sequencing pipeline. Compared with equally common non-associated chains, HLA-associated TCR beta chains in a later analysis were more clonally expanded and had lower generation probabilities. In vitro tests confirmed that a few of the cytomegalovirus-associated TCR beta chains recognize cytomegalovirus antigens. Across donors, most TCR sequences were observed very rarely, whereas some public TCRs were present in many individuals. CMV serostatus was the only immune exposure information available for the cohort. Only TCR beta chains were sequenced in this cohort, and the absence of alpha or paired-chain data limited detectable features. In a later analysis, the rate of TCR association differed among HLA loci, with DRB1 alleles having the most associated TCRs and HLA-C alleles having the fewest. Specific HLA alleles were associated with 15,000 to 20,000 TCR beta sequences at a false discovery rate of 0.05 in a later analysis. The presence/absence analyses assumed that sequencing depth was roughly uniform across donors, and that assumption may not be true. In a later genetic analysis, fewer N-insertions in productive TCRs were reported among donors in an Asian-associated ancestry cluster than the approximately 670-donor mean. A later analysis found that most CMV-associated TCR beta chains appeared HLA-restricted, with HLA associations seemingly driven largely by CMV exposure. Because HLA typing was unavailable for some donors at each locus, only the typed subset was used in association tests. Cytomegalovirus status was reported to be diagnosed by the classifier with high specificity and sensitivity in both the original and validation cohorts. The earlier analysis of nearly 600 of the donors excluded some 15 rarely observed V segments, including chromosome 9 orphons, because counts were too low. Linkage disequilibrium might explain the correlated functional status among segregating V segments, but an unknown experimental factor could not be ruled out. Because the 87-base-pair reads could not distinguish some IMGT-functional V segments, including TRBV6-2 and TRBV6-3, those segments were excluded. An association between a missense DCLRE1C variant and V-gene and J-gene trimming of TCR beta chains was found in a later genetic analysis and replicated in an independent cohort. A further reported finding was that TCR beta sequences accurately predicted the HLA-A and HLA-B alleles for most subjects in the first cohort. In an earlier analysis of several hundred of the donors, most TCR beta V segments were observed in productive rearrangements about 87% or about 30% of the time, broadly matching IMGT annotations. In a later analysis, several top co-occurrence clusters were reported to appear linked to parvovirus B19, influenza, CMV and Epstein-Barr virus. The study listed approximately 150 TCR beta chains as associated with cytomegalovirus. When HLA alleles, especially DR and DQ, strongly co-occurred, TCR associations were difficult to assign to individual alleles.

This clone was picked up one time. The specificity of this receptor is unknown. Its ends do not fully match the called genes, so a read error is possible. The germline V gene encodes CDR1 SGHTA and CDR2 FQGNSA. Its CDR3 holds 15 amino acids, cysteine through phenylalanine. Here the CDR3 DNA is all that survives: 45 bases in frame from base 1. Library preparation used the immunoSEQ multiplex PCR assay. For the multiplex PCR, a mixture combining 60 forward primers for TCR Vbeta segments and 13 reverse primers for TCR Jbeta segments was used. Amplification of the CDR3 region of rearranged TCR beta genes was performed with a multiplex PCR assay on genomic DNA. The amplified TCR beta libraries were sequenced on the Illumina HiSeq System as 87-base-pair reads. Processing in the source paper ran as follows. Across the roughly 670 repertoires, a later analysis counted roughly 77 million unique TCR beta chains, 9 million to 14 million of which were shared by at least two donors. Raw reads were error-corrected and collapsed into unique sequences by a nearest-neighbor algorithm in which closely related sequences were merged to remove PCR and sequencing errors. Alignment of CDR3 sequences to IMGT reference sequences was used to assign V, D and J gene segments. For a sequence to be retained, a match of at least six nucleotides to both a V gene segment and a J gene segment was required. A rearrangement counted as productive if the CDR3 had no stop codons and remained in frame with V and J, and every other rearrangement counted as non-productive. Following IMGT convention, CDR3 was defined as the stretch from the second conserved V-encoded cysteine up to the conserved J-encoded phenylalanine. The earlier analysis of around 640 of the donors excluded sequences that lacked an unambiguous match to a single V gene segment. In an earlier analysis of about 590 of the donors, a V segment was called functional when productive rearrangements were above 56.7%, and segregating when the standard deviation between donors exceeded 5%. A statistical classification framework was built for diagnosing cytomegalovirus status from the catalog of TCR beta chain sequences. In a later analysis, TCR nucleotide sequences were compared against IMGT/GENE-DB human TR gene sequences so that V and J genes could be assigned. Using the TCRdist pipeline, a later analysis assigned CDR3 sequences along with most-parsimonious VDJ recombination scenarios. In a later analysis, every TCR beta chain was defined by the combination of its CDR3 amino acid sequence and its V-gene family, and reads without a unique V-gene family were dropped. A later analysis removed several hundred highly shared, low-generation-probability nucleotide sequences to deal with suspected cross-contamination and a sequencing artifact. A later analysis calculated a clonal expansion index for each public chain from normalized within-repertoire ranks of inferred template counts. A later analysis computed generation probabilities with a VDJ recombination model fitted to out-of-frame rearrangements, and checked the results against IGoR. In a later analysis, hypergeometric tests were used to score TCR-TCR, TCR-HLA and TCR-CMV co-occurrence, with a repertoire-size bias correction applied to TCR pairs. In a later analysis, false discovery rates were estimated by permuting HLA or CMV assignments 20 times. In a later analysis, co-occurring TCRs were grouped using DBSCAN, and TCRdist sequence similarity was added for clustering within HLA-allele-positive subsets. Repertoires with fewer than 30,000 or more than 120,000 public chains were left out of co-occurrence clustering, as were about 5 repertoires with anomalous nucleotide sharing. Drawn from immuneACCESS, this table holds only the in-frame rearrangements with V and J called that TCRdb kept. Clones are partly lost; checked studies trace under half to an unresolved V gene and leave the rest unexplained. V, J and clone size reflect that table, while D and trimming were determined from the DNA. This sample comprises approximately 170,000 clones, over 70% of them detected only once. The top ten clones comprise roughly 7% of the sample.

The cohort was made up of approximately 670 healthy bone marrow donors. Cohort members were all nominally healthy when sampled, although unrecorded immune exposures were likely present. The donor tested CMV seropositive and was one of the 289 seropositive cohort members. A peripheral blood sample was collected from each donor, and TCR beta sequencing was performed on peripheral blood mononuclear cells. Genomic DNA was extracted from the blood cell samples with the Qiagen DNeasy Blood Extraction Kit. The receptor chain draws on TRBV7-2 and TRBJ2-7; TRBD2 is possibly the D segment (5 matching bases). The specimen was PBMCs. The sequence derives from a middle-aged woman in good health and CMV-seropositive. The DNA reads TGTGCCAGCAGTTTAGGCGGGTTGGGAGCCAGCGAGCAGTACTTC. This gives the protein CASSLGGLGASEQYF.